What follows describes a single T cell receptor (beta chain). The antigen is not known. The sample originates from a study of shared clonotypes between healthy human individuals. Study donors comprised healthy, HIV-negative adults devoid of recent acute infection or vaccination. Study results and caveats: Clonotype sharing levels among donors were expected to vary with sequencing depth.

TCRdb's copy holds only in-frame clones and misses some; the assay was immunoSEQ multiplex PCR. Among about 600,000 clones, about 97% were seen once, and the ten largest hold less than 0.065%. This CDR3 is 15 amino acids long. V dropped 4 bases and J dropped 2; count of bases not matched to a gene: 3. Germline CDR1 reads LNHDA; CDR2 reads SQIVND (reference sequence). V usage is TRBV19 and J usage is TRBJ2-7; TRBD2 agrees at 12 bases. This sequence was found in a woman aged 30 to 39 in good health. The source material was naive CD4+ T cells sorted from blood. The subset was: CD45RA+ positively selected. The CDR3 is CASSRTSGIAYEQYF. The CDR3 DNA sequence: TGTGCCAGTAGTAGGACTAGCGGGATTGCCTACGAGCAGTACTTC.